The TCR beta chain described here comes from a study of response to subunit inactivated influenza vaccine. The study's findings and limits: Authors suggested each seasonal flu vaccination may recruit only limited numbers of new T cells.

The germline V and J ends were trimmed by 4 bases and 4 bases, with 11 bases remaining between them. In germline, CDR1 is SGHRS, CDR2 YFSETQ. The CDR3 contains 13 residues. With regard to this clonotype: The antigen remains undetermined.

A single record per CDR3 protein comes from TCRdb applying MiXCR to the RT-PCR reads. Among about 190,000 distinct CDR3 sequences, over 13% were seen once, and the ten largest hold approximately 27%. The source was CD8+ T cells sorted from PBMCs, collected 4 to 6 days after vaccination. The TCR was taken from a man aged 45-65 years who received an inactivated influenza vaccine. The chain has TRBV5-1 and TRBJ1-1; no firm D call. CDR3 DNA: TGCGCCAGCAGCCCAATTGGGGTCACTGAAGCTTTCTTT. Its translation: CASSPIGVTEAFF.